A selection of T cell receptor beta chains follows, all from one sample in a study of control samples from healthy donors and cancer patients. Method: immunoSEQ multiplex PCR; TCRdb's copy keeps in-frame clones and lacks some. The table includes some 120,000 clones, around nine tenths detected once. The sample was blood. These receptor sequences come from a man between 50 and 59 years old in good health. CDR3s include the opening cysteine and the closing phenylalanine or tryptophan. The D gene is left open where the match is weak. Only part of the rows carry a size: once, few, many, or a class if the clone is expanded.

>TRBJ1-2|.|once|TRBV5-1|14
TGCGCCAGCAGTCGACAGGAAACTAACTATGGCTACACCTTC
CASSRQETNYGYTF
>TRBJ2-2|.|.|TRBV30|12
TGTGCCTGGAGTCCCCCTAACGGGGAGCTGTTTTTT
CAWSPPNGELFF
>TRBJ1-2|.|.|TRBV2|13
TGTGCCAGCAATCCGGACAGAGACTATGGCTACACCTTC
CASNPDRDYGYTF
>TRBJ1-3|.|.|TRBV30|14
TGTGCCTGGAGTGTACTCGGGGATGGAAACACCATATATTTT
CAWSVLGDGNTIYF
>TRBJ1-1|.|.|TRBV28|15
TGTGCCAGCAGTACACCGGACAGACCTGGCACTGAAGCTTTCTTT
CASSTPDRPGTEAFF
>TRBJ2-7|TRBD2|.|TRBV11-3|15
TGTGCCAGCAGCTTAGGACGGGGGGGGTCCTACGAGCAGTACTTC
CASSLGRGGSYEQYF
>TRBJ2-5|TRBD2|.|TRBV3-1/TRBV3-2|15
TGTGCCAGCAGCCGACGCGGGAGGGTGGGAGAGACCCAGTACTTC
CASSRRGRVGETQYF
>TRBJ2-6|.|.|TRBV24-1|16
TGTGCCACCAGTGATAGGACGGAGACTGGGGCCAACGTCCTGACTTTC
CATSDRTETGANVLTF
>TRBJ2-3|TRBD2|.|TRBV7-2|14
TGTGCCAGCAGCTTCGGGGGGAGCACAGATACGCAGTATTTT
CASSFGGSTDTQYF
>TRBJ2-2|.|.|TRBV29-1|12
TGCAGCGTTTCGGTGAACACCGGGGAGCTGTTTTTT
CSVSVNTGELFF
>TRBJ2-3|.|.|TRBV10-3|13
TGTGCCATCAGTGGCGGCTTTACAGATACGCAGTATTTT
CAISGGFTDTQYF
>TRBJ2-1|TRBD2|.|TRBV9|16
TGTGCCAGCAGCGGAGACACTAGCGGGACCCACAATGAGCAGTTCTTC
CASSGDTSGTHNEQFF
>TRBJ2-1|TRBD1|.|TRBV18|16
TGTGCCAGCTCACCGGGAGTGAGGACAGGGGACGGTGAGCAGTTCTTC
CASSPGVRTGDGEQFF
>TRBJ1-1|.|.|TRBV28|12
TGTGCCAGCAGTTACAGCAACACTGAAGCTTTCTTT
CASSYSNTEAFF
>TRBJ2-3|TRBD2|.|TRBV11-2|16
TGTGCCAGCAGCTCATGGCTTACAGGACTAGCGGATACGCAGTATTTT
CASSSWLTGLADTQYF
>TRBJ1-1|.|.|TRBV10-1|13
TGCGCCAGCAGCAGGGACCTGAACACTGAAGCTTTCTTT
CASSRDLNTEAFF
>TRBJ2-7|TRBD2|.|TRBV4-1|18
TGCGCCAGCAGCCAAGAAGTTGAAGAGACTAGCTTTTCCTACGAGCAGTACTTC
CASSQEVEETSFSYEQYF
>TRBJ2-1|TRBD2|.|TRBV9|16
TGTGCCAGCAGCGTAGGAACGGGACTAGGCGACAATGAGCAGTTCTTC
CASSVGTGLGDNEQFF
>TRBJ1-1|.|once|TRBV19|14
TGTGCCAGTAGTTGGGCGGGTTCGGGCACTGAAGCTTTCTTT
CASSWAGSGTEAFF
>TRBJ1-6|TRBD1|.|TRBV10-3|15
TGTGCCATCAGTGCGGGACAGCTCTATAATTCACCCCTCCACTTT
CAISAGQLYNSPLHF
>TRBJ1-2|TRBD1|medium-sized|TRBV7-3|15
TGTGCCAGCAGCTTACGGGGACAGGGGAGTGGTGGCTACACCTTC
CASSLRGQGSGGYTF
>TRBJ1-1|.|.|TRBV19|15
TGTGCCAGTAGGCCGGCGGGGACAAGGGGCGCCGAAGCTTTCTTT
CASRPAGTRGAEAFF
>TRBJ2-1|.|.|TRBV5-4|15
TGTGCCAGCAGCTTAGGAGGGGACTCCTACAATGAGCAGTTCTTC
CASSLGGDSYNEQFF
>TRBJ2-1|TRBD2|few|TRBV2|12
TGTGCCAGCATGGGAGGGTCCAATGAGCAGTTCTTC
CASMGGSNEQFF
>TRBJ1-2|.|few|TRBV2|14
TGTGCCAGCAAGTTGGGCGGAGCTAACTATGGCTACACCTTC
CASKLGGANYGYTF
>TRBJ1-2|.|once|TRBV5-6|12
TGTGCCAGCAGCTTGGGGCAGTATGGCTACACCTTC
CASSLGQYGYTF
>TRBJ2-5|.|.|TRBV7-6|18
TGTGCCAGCAGCTTAGCTGCAAGGGGCTTTGAGGGGTTGGAGACCCAGTACTTC
CASSLAARGFEGLETQYF
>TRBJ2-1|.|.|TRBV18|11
TGTGCCAGCTCGTACGACAATGAGCAGTTCTTC
CASSYDNEQFF
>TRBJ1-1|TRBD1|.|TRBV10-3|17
TGTGCCATCAGTGAGACAGGGGGCGCGATTCGGGACACTGAAGCTTTCTTT
CAISETGGAIRDTEAFF
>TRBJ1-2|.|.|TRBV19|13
TGTGCCAGTGGCATCCGGGACGGATATGGCTACACCTTC
CASGIRDGYGYTF
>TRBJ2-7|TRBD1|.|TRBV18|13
TGTGCCAGTCGACAGGGAAGACTCTACGAGCAGTACTTC
CASRQGRLYEQYF
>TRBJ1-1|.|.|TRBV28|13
TGTGCCAGCAGTTTCGCGGGTAACACTGAAGCTTTCTTT
CASSFAGNTEAFF
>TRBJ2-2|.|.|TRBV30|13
TGTGCCTGGAGTGTCTGGACCGCGGCGGAGCTGTTTTTT
CAWSVWTAAELFF